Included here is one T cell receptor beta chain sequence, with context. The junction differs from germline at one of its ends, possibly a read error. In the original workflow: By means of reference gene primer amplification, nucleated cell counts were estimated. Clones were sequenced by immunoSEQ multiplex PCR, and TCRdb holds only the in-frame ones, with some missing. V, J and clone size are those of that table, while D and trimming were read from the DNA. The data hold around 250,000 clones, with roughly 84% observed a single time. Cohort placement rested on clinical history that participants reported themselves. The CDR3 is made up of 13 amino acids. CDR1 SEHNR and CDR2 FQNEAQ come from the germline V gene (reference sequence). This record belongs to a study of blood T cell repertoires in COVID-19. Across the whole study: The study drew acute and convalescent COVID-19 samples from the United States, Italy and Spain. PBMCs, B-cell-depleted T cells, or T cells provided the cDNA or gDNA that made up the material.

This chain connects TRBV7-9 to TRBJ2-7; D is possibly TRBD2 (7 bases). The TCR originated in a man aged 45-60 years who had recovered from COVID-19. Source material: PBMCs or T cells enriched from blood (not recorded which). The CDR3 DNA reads TGTGCCAGCAGCTCCCCGGGGGGCGACGCTGGTGAGTTC. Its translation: CASSSPGGDAGEF.